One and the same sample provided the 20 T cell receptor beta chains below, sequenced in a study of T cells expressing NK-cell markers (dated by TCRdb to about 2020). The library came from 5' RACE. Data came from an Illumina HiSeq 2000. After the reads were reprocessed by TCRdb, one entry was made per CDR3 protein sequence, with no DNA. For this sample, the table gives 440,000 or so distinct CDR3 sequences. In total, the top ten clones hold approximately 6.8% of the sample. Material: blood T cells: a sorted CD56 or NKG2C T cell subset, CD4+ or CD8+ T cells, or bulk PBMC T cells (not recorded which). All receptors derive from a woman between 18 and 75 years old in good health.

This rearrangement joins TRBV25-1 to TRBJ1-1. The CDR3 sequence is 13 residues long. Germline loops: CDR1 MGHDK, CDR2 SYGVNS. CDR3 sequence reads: CASSEFLNTEAFF.

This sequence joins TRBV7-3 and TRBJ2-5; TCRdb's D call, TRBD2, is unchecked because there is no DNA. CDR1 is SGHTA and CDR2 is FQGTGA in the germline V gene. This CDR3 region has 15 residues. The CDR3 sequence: CASSLGGGYQETQYF. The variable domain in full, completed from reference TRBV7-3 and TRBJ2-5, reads GAGVSQTPSNKVTEKGKYVELRCDPISGHTALYWYRQSLGQGPEFLIYFQGTGAADDSGLPNDRFFAVRPEGSVSTLKIQRTERGDSAVYLCASSLGGGYQETQYFGPGTRLLVL.

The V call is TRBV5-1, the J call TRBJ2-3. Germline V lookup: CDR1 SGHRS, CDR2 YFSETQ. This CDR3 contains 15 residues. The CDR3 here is CASSLLGASTDTQYF.

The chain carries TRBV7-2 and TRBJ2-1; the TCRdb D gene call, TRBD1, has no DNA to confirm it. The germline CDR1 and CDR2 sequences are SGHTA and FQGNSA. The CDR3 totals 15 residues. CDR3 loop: CASSLDRDRGGEQFF.

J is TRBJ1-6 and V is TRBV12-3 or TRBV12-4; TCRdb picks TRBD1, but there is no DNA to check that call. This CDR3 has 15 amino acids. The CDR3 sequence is CASSSRDRAESPLHF.

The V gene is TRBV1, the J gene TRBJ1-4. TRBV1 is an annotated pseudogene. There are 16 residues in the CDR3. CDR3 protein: CTSSLRADRKVRKLFF.

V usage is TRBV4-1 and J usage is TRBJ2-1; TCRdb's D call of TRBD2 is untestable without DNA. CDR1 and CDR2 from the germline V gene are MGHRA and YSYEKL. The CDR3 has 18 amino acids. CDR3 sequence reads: CASSQEVGLAGDFNEQFF.

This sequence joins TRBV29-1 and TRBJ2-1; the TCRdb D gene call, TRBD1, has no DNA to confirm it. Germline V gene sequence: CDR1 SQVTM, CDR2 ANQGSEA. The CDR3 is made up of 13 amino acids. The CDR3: CSVYGQGYNEQFF.

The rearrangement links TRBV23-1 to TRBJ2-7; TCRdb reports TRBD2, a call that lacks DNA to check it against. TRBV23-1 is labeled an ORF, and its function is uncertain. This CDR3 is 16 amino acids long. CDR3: CASSQSAGRKRYEQYF.

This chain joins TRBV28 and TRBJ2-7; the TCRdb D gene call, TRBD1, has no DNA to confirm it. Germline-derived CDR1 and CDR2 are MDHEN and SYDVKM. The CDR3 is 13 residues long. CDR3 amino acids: CASSSTGTYEQYF.

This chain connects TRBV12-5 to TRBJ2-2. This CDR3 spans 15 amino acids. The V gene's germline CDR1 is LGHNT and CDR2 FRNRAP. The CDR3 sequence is CASGLAGPAAGELFF.

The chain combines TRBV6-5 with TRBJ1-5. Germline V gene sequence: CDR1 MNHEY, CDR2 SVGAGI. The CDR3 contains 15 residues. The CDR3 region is CASSYYSYSNQPQHF.

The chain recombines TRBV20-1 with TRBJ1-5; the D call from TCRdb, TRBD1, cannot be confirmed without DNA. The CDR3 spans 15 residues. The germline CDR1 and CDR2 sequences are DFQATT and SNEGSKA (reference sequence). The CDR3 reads CSARATGVLNQPQHF.

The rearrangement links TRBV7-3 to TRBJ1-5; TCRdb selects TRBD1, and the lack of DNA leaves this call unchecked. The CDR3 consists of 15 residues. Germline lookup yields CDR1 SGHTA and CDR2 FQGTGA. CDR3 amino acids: CASSLGGFPNQPQHF.

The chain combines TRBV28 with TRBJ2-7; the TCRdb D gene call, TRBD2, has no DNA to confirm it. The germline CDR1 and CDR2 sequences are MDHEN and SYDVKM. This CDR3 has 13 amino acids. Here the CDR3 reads CASSGASPYEQYF.

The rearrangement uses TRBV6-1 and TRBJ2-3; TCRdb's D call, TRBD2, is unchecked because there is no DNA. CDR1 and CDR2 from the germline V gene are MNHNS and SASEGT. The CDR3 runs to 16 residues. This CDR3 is CASSARLAGSTDTQYF.

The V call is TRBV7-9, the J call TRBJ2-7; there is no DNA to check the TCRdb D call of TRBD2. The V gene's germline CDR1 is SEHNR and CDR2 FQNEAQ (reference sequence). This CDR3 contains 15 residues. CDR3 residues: CASSFAGLAGNEQYF. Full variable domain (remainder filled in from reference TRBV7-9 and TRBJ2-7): DTGVSQNPRHKITKRGQNVTFRCDPISEHNRLYWYRQTLGQGPEFLTYFQNEAQLEKSRLLSDRFSAERPKGSFSTLEIQRTEQGDSAMYLCASSFAGLAGNEQYFGPGTRLTVT.

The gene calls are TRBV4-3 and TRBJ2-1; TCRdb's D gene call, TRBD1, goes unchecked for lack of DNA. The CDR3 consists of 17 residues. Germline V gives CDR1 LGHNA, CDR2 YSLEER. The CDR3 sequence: CASSQDPYSRGYNEQFF.

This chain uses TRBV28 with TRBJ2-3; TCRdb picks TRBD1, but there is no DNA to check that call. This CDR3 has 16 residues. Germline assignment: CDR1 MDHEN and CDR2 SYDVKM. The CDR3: CASSHGKGTSTDTQYF.

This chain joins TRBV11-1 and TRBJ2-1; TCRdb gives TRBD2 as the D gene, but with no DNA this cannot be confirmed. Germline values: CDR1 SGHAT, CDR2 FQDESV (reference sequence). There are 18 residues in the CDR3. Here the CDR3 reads CASSLGPRLAGGGNEQFF.